The T cell receptor beta chain described here comes from a study of blood T cell repertoires in COVID-19. The CDR3 is 15 residues long. Germline values: CDR1 SGHRS, CDR2 YFSETQ. Losses at the gene ends were 4 bases for V and 8 bases for J; bases not matched to a gene: 8. TCRdb keeps only in-frame clones here, not all; method: immunoSEQ multiplex PCR. The sample holds around 230,000 clones; 70% to 90% are singletons and the top ten take roughly 2.7%. This clonotype was obtained from a woman between 65 and 79 years old with active or convalescent COVID-19. The specimen sequenced was peripheral blood. The rearrangement uses TRBV5-1 and TRBJ1-4; 10 nucleotides agree with TRBD1. The CDR3 reads CASSQVGTGEEKLFF. The CDR3 DNA reads TGCGCCAGCAGCCAAGTGGGGACAGGGGAAGAAAAACTGTTTTTT.